This is a list of T cell receptor beta chains from one sample in a study of T cell responses to AZD1222 COVID-19 vaccine. TCRdb's copy holds only in-frame clones and misses some; the assay was immunoSEQ multiplex PCR. The table lists approximately 160,000 clones, around 88% of them singletons. The input for sequencing was peripheral blood, taken on day 0 of MenACWY control vaccination. Receptors were obtained from an adult in good health. Each CDR3 is given with its conserved first and last residue. Each record gives: clone size, V gene, J gene, D gene, CDR3 DNA, CDR3 protein. The D gene is left open where the match is weak. A clone size is listed for some rows: how often the clone was seen (once, few, many), or a class if it is expanded.

.	TRBV27	TRBJ1-6	TRBD1	TGTGCCAGCAGTGTGGACAGGGGGTTGACAGGTTCACCCCTCCACTTT	CASSVDRGLTGSPLHF
.	TRBV7-2	TRBJ1-2	TRBD1	TGTGCCAGCAGCCCACGGACAGGGGGCGCGCATGGCTACACCTTC	CASSPRTGGAHGYTF
.	TRBV19	TRBJ1-2	.	TGTGCCAGTAGTATTCAGGGCAACTATGGCTACACCTTC	CASSIQGNYGYTF
.	TRBV6-2/TRBV6-3	TRBJ2-7	TRBD2	TGTGCTAGCAGTTACTCCCATCCTGGACTAGCGGGAGTCCCAAGCTCCTACGAGCAGTACTTC	CASSYSHPGLAGVPSSYEQYF
few	TRBV7-3	TRBJ1-1	.	TGTGCCAGCAGCTTAACAAGGGAGACTGAAGCTTTCTTT	CASSLTRETEAFF
few	TRBV5-4	TRBJ1-1	.	TGTGCCAGCAGCTTCCGGGGCAGCACTGAAGCTTTCTTT	CASSFRGSTEAFF
.	TRBV19	TRBJ1-2	.	TGTGCCAGTAGTATAGGACGGTCGAGAGGCTACACCTTC	CASSIGRSRGYTF
once	TRBV7-9	TRBJ2-7	.	TGTGCCAGCAGCTTAACAGGGCCTCCCTACGAGCAGTACTTC	CASSLTGPPYEQYF
once	TRBV19	TRBJ1-5	.	TGTGCCAGTAGTACGACGGAAGTAGGCAATCAGCCCCAGCATTTT	CASSTTEVGNQPQHF
.	TRBV9	TRBJ2-1	TRBD2	TGTGCCAGCAGCGGTAGCGCTAGCGGTTACAATGAGCAGTTCTTC	CASSGSASGYNEQFF
.	TRBV19	TRBJ2-2	TRBD1	TGTGCCAGTAGTCTTTACGGGACAGGGGCGAACACCGGGGAGCTGTTTTTT	CASSLYGTGANTGELFF
.	TRBV2	TRBJ2-1	.	TGTGCCAGCAGTCGGACTGGTTTTAATGAGCAGTTCTTC	CASSRTGFNEQFF
once	TRBV5-6	TRBJ2-7	.	TGTGCCAGCAGCTTGGACATAATTGGTGGCGAGCAGTACTTC	CASSLDIIGGEQYF
.	TRBV7-9	TRBJ2-7	TRBD1	TGTGCCAGCAGGCAACAGGGGAATCGTTACGAGCAGTACTTC	CASRQQGNRYEQYF
few	TRBV7-2	TRBJ1-1	.	TGTGCCAGCAGCTTACGACTAGGGAGGACTGAAGCTTTCTTT	CASSLRLGRTEAFF
once	TRBV6-6	TRBJ1-2	.	TGTGCCAGCAGTCCCTGGACCGAAAATGGCTACACCTTC	CASSPWTENGYTF
.	TRBV6-2/TRBV6-3	TRBJ2-6	.	TGTGCCAGCAGCCAAGTCGGTGAGGGCTCTGGGGCCAACGTCCTGACTTTC	CASSQVGEGSGANVLTF
.	TRBV4-2	TRBJ1-1	.	TGTGCCAGCAGCCAAGTTTCTGGGGGCCCCACTGAAGCTTTCTTT	CASSQVSGGPTEAFF
.	TRBV5-1	TRBJ1-2	.	TGCGCCAGCAGCTTGGGCCTTCCGCCTAACTATGGCTACACCTTC	CASSLGLPPNYGYTF
.	TRBV28	TRBJ2-3	TRBD1	TGTGCCAGCAGTGGCCGAGACAGGGGCACAGATACGCAGTATTTT	CASSGRDRGTDTQYF
.	TRBV7-2	TRBJ1-1	.	TGTGCCAGCAGCTTAGCCCCGGGACAGAACACTGAAGCTTTCTTT	CASSLAPGQNTEAFF
once	TRBV7-3	TRBJ2-7	.	TGTGCCAGCAGCTTATCCCGGAACTCCTACGAGCAGTACTTC	CASSLSRNSYEQYF
.	TRBV6-5	TRBJ2-7	TRBD1	TGTGCCAGCAGTATACAGGGGGCCAGCTCCTACGAGCAGTACTTC	CASSIQGASSYEQYF
.	TRBV19	TRBJ2-1	.	TGTGCCAGTAGTATCTTAGGGGATTACAATGAGCAGTTCTTC	CASSILGDYNEQFF
few	TRBV19	TRBJ2-1	TRBD2	TGTGCCAGTAGTATATATAGCGGGAGTTACAATGAGCAGTTCTTC	CASSIYSGSYNEQFF